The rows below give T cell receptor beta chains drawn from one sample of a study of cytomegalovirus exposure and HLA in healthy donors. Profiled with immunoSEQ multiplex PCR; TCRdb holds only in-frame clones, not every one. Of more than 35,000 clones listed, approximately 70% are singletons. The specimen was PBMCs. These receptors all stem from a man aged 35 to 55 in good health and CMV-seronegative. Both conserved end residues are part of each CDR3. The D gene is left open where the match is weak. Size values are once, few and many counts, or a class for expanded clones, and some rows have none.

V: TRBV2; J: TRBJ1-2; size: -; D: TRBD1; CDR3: CASTLGGDRGGGYTF; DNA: TGTGCCAGCACCCTGGGGGGGGACAGGGGAGGCGGCTACACCTTC
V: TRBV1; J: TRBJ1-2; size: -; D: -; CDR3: CTSSQVLNYGYTF; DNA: TGCACCAGCAGCCAAGTATTGAACTATGGCTACACCTTC
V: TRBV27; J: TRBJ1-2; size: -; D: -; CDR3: CASSTGGLYGYTF; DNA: TGTGCCAGCTCCACGGGGGGGCTCTATGGCTACACCTTC
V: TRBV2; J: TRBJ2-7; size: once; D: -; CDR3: CASDTGSRNEQYF; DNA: TGTGCCAGCGACACAGGGTCGAGAAACGAGCAGTACTTC
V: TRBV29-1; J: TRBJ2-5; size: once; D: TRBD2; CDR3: CSVRQGGVAETQYF; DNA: TGCAGCGTTCGGCAGGGAGGGGTTGCAGAGACCCAGTACTTC
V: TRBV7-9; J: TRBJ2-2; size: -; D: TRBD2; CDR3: CASSLYLSGGSTGELFF; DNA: TGTGCCAGCAGCTTATATCTGAGCGGGGGAAGCACCGGGGAGCTGTTTTTT
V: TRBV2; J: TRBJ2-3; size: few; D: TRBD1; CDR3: CASSEWTGRAADTQYF; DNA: TGTGCCAGCAGTGAGTGGACAGGGCGAGCGGCAGATACGCAGTATTTT
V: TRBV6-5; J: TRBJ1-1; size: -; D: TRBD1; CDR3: CASSWRTGNTEAFF; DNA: TGTGCCAGCAGTTGGAGGACAGGGAACACTGAAGCTTTCTTT
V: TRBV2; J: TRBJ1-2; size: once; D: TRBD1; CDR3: CASRPLGDSNYGYTF; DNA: TGTGCCAGCAGACCCCTAGGGGACAGCAACTATGGCTACACCTTC
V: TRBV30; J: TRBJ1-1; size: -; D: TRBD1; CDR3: CAWSSDRASTEAFF; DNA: TGTGCCTGGAGTTCCGACAGGGCTAGCACTGAAGCTTTCTTT
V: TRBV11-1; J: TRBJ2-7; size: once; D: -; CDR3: CASSLAGNYEQYF; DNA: TGTGCCAGCAGCTTAGCCGGGAACTACGAGCAGTACTTC
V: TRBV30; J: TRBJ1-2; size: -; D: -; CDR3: CAWSEWEDGYTF; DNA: TGTGCCTGGAGTGAGTGGGAGGATGGCTACACCTTC
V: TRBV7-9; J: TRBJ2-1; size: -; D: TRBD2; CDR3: CASSRGLAASRQFF; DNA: TGTGCCAGCAGTCGAGGACTAGCGGCTTCGCGGCAGTTCTTC
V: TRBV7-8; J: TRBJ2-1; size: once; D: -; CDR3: CASSLDSSYNEQFF; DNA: TGTGCCAGCAGCTTGGACAGCTCCTACAATGAGCAGTTCTTC
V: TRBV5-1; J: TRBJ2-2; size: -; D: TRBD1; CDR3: CASSLDRGVAGELFF; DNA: TGCGCCAGCAGCTTGGACAGGGGAGTTGCCGGGGAGCTGTTTTTT
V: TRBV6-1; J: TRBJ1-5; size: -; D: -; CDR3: CASSGRADQPQHF; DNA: TGTGCCAGCAGTGGCAGGGCCGATCAGCCCCAGCATTTT
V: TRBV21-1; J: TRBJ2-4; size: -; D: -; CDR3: CASSKSRTARDKNIQYF; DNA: TGTGCCAGCAGCAAATCAAGGACAGCGAGGGACAAAAACATTCAGTACTTC
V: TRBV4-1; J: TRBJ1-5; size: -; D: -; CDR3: CASSQVKTDNQPQHF; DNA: TGCGCCAGCAGCCAAGTAAAAACAGACAATCAGCCCCAGCATTTT
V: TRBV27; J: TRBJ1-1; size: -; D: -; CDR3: CASQPGRGNTEAFF; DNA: TGTGCCAGCCAACCCGGTAGGGGTAACACTGAAGCTTTCTTT
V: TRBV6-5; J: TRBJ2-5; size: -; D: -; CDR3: CASSYSRGFQETQYF; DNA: TGTGCCAGCAGTTACTCGAGGGGGTTCCAAGAGACCCAGTACTTC
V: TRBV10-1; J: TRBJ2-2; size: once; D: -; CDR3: CASNQIGGDTGELFF; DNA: TGCGCCAGCAATCAAATCGGAGGGGACACCGGGGAGCTGTTTTTT
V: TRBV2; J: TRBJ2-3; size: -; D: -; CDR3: CASGKEVGTDTQYF; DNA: TGTGCCAGCGGGAAGGAGGTGGGCACAGATACGCAGTATTTT
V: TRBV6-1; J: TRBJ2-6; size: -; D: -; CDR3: CASSETAGSGANVLTF; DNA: TGTGCCAGCAGTGAAACGGCCGGGTCTGGGGCCAACGTCCTGACTTTC
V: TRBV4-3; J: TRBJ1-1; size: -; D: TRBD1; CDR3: CASSQDDRGFRAFF; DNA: TGCGCCAGCAGCCAAGATGACAGGGGTTTTCGAGCTTTCTTT
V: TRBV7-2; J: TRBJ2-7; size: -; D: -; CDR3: CASSSDYRSYEQYF; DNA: TGTGCCAGCAGCTCCGACTATCGCTCCTACGAGCAGTACTTC
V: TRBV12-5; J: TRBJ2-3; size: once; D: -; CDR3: CASGLPLALDTQYF; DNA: TGTGCTAGTGGTCTCCCCCTGGCCCTAGATACGCAGTATTTT
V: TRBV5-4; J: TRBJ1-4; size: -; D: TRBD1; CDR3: CASSPNPGQGSEKLFF; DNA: TGTGCCAGCAGCCCTAACCCGGGACAGGGAAGCGAAAAACTGTTTTTT
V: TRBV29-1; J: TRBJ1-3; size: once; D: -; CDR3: CSVERGSGNTIYF; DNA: TGCAGCGTTGAGCGTGGCTCTGGAAACACCATATATTTT
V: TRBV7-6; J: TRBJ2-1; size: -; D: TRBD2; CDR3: CASSFSGGPLRDEQFF; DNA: TGTGCCAGCAGCTTTAGCGGGGGGCCCCTGCGGGATGAGCAGTTCTTC
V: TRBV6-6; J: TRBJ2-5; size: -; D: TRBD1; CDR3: CASSYETGGETQYF; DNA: TGTGCCAGCAGTTACGAGACAGGGGGAGAGACCCAGTACTTC
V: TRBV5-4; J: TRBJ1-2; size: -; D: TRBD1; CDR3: CASSVDGQGNYGYTF; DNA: TGTGCCAGCAGCGTTGACGGACAGGGAAACTATGGCTACACCTTC
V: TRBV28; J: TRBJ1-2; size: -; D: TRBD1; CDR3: CASSLALGTGNYGYTF; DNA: TGTGCCAGCAGTTTGGCGCTCGGGACAGGGAACTATGGCTACACCTTC
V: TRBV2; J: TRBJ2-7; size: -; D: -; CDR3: CASSERYYEQYF; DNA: TGTGCCAGCAGTGAACGGTACTACGAGCAGTACTTC
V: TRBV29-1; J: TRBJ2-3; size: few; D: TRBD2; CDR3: CSVTQRGLSDTQYF; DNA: TGCAGCGTCACCCAGCGGGGGTTATCAGATACGCAGTATTTT
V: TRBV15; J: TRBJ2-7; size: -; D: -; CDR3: CATSRDPMSREQYF; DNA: TGTGCCACCAGCAGAGATCCGATGTCGAGGGAGCAGTACTTC
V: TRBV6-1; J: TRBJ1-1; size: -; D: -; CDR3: CASSEAGTEAFF; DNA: TGTGCCAGCAGTGAAGCCGGCACTGAAGCTTTCTTT
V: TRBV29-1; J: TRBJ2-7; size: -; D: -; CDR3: CSGGVSYEQYF; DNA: TGCAGCGGCGGGGTCTCCTACGAGCAGTACTTC
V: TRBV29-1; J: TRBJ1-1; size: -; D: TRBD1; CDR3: CSVEDRDRELAAFF; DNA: TGCAGCGTTGAAGATCGGGACAGGGAGCTCGCAGCTTTCTTT
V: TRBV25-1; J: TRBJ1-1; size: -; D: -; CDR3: CASSGKQGLNTEAFF; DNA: TGTGCCAGCAGTGGGAAACAGGGTCTGAACACTGAAGCTTTCTTT
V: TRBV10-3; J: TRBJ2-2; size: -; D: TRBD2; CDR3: CAISESGGYPSTGELFF; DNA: TGTGCCATCAGTGAAAGCGGGGGATACCCGAGCACCGGGGAGCTGTTTTTT
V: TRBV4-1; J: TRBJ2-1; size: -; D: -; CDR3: CASSQVGGRRQYNEQFF; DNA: TGCGCCAGCAGCCAAGTTGGGGGCAGGAGACAGTACAATGAGCAGTTCTTC
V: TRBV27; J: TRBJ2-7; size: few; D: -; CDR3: CASSLGRLSYEQYF; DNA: TGTGCCAGCAGTTTGGGGCGGCTATCCTACGAGCAGTACTTC
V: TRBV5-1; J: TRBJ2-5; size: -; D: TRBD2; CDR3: CASSGGLAGEETQYF; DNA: TGCGCCAGCAGCGGGGGACTAGCGGGGGAAGAGACCCAGTACTTC
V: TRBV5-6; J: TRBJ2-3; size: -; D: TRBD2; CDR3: CASSFPGGADTQYF; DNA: TGTGCCAGCAGCTTCCCCGGGGGGGCAGATACGCAGTATTTT
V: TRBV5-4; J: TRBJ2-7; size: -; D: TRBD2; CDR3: CASSPPRAGAYEQYF; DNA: TGTGCCAGCAGCCCCCCCCGGGCGGGGGCCTACGAGCAGTACTTC
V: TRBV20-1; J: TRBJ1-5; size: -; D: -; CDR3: CSARVYGPQHF; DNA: TGCAGTGCTAGAGTTTACGGGCCCCAGCATTTT
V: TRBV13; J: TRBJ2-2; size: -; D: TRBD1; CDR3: CASSSDREVGELFF; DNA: TGTGCCAGCAGCTCGGACAGGGAGGTCGGGGAGCTGTTTTTT
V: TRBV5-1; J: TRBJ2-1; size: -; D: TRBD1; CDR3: CASSLEGQGAGEQFF; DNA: TGCGCCAGCAGCTTGGAAGGACAGGGGGCGGGTGAGCAGTTCTTC
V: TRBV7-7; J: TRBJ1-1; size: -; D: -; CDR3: CASSATDNTEAFF; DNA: TGTGCTAGCAGCGCCACAGATAACACTGAAGCTTTCTTT
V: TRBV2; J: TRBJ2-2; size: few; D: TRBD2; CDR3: CASFGLAGGELFF; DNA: TGTGCCAGCTTCGGACTAGCGGGGGGGGAGCTGTTTTTT
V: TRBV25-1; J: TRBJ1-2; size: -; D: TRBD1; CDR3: CASSAPGQGRDGYTF; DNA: TGTGCCAGCAGTGCCCCGGGACAGGGTAGGGATGGCTACACCTTC
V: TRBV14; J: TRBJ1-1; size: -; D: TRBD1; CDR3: CASSQGTGGGNNTEAFF; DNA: TGTGCCAGCAGCCAGGGGACAGGGGGCGGAAATAACACTGAAGCTTTCTTT
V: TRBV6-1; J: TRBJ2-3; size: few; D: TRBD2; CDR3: CASSSSGIFTDTQYF; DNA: TGTGCCAGCAGTTCTAGCGGGATCTTCACAGATACGCAGTATTTT
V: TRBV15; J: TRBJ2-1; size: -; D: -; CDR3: CATSRDRGDEQFF; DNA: TGTGCCACCAGCAGAGACAGGGGAGATGAGCAGTTCTTC
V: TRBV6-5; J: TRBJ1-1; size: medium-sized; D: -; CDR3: CASSYERGKRNTEAFF; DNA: TGTGCCAGCAGTTACGAGCGGGGCAAAAGGAACACTGAAGCTTTCTTT
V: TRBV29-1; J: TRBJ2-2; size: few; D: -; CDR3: CSVEEGLETQGAGELFF; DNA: TGCAGCGTTGAAGAGGGTTTAGAGACACAGGGAGCCGGGGAGCTGTTTTTT